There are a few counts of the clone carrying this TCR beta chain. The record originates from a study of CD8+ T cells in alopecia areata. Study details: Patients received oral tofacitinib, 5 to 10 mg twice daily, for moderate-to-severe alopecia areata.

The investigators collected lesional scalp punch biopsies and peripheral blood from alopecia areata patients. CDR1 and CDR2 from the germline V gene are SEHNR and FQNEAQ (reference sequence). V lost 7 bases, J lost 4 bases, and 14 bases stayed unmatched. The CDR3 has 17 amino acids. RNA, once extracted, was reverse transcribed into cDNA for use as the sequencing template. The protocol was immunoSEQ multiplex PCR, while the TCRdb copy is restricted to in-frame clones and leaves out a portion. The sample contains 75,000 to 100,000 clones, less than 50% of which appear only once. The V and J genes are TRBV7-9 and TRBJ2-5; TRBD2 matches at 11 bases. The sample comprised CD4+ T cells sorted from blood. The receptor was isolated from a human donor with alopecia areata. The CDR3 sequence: CASTLGLAVEDGETQYF. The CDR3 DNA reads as TGTGCCAGCACCCTGGGACTAGCGGTAGAGGATGGAGAGACCCAGTACTTC.